This T cell receptor beta chain comes out of a study of T-cell memory formation after mild COVID-19. Background on the study: For the most part, TCR clusters were specific to one donor. General study points: Some SARS-CoV-2-responding clones were already detected in memory before infection. Among CD4+ contracting clones, most were CM and EM, and CD8+ ones EMRA.

This clonotype was detected only a few times. Its target is not known. Germline assignment: CDR1 LNHNV and CDR2 YYDKDF (reference sequence). With 5 bases clipped from V and 6 bases from J, the junction kept 7 bases outside the gene matches. The CDR3 contains 13 residues. Using constant-segment primers, 5'RACE produced TCR alpha and TCR beta cDNA libraries carrying sample barcodes and UMIs. TCRdb re-called the 5' RACE reads with MiXCR, one entry per CDR3 protein. The sample carries over 120,000 distinct CDR3 sequences, approximately 26% recorded once. The clonotype comes from an adult woman who had mild COVID-19 (a few samples of this study predate the infection). Cell type and time point are not known. The sequencing input was PBMCs or a T cell subset sorted from them (not recorded which). This chain joins TRBV15 and TRBJ2-7; 7 positions agree with TRBD1. The CDR3 sequence: CATSRRGRGEQYF. For the CDR3, the DNA is TGTGCCACCAGCCGAAGGGGGCGAGGCGAGCAGTACTTC.